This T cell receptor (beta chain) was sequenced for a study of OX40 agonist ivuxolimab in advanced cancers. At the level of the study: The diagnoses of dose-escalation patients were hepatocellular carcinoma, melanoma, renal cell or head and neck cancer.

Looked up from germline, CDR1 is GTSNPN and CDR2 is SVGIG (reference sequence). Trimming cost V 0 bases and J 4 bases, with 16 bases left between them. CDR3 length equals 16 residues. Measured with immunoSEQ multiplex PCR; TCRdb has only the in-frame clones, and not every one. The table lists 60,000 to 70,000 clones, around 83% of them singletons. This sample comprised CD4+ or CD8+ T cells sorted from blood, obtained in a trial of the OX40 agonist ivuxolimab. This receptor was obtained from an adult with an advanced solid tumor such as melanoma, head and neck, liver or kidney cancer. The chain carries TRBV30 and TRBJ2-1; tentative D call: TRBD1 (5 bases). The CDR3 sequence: CAWSVALGVRYNEQFF. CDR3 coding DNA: TGTGCCTGGAGTGTAGCGTTAGGGGTTAGATACAATGAGCAGTTCTTC. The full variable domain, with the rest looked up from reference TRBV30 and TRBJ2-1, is SQTIHQWPATLVQPVGSPLSLECTVEGTSNPNLYWYRQAAGRGLQLLFYSVGIGQISSEVPQNLSASRPQDRQFILSSKKLLLSDSGFYLCAWSVALGVRYNEQFFGPGTRLTVL.